A single sample gave rise to the 32 T cell receptor beta chains below, sequenced in a study of T cells after yellow fever vaccination. Each CDR3 protein gets one entry after TCRdb re-called the 5' RACE reads with MiXCR. The table shows some 260,000 distinct CDR3 sequences, with roughly 5% occurring only once. Sequenced material: CD4+ T cells sorted from PBMCs, taken on the day of the yellow fever booster vaccination. All receptors derive from a man aged 18 to 29 who received the YFV17D yellow fever vaccine.

The DNA for the CDR3 is TGTGCCAGCAGCCAAGGGACAGGGGATGGCTACACCTTC. This codes for CASSQGTGDGYTF. This chain uses TRBV4-2 with TRBJ1-2, with 9 bases matching TRBD1. The CDR3 consists of 13 residues. Germline CDR1 and CDR2: LGHNA and YNFKEQ. V was clipped by 1 base and J by 6 bases; unmatched bases: 0.

This clonotype was counted at least ten times. The V and J genes are TRBV29-1 and TRBJ1-1; tentative D call: TRBD1 (5 bases). Between the trimmed V and J ends, which lost 6 bases and 1 base, there was a span of 9 bases. The CDR3 runs 12 residues. In germline, CDR1 is SQVTM, CDR2 ANQGSEA. CDR3 sequence: CSVGGWNTEAFF. CDR3 DNA: TGCAGCGTCGGGGGGTGGAACACTGAAGCTTTCTTT. Based on the CDR3 plus reference TRBV29-1 and TRBJ1-1, the full variable domain is SAVISQKPSRDICQRGTSLTIQCQVDSQVTMMFWYRQQPGQSLTLIATANQGSEATYESGFVIDKFPISRPNLTFSTLTVSNMSPEDSSIYLCSVGGWNTEAFFGQGTRLTVV.

This clonotype was counted many times. The chain is built from TRBV18 and TRBJ1-2, with a tentative D call TRBD1 (6 bases). V shed 2 bases and J shed 7 bases, with 17 bases lying between them. Germline V CDR1 and CDR2: KGHSH, LQKENI. The CDR3 totals 15 residues. The CDR3 nucleotides are TGTGCCAGCTCACCAGGGGGCGCGGAAGGTGCTGGCTACACCTTC. It translates to CASSPGGAEGAGYTF.

CDR3 region: CASSKETPWDKYEQYF. The CDR3 nucleotides read TGTGCCAGCAGCAAAGAGACCCCATGGGACAAATACGAGCAGTACTTC. This chain joins TRBV21-1 and TRBJ2-7; TRBD1 reflects the table's D call only, with no check against the DNA. TRBV21-1 is recorded as a pseudogene. The CDR3 is 16 residues long.

This clonotype came up a few times. V and J are TRBV4-1 and TRBJ1-2; perhaps TRBD1 as D (6 bases). CDR1 is MGHRA and CDR2 is YSYEKL in the germline V gene. This CDR3 has 13 amino acids. V lost 3 bases and J lost 6, with 11 bases in between. The CDR3 DNA is TGCGCCAGCAGCCAGACAGGATGGGATGGCTACACCTTC. Translating gives CASSQTGWDGYTF.

This clonotype was recorded at least ten times. The chain joins TRBV7-2 to TRBJ2-3; 9 nucleotides line up with TRBD2. The trim removed 4 bases at V and 1 base at J, leaving 6 bases unmatched. Germline V gene data show CDR1 as SGHTA and CDR2 as FQGNSA. This CDR3 is 16 amino acids long. The chain's CDR3 is CASSSRKRGGTDTQYF. Here the CDR3 DNA reads TGTGCCAGCAGCTCGAGGAAGCGGGGGGGCACAGATACGCAGTATTTT.

This clonotype was recorded many times. This rearrangement joins TRBV3-1 to TRBJ2-7; D not resolved. V lost 1 base and J 3 bases, leaving 13 bases between the germline ends. From germline, CDR1 is LGHDT and CDR2 YNNKEL (reference sequence). The CDR3 runs 15 residues. The CDR3 region is CASSQGLSASYEQYF. The CDR3 DNA reads TGTGCCAGCAGCCAAGGCCTGAGTGCGAGCTACGAGCAGTACTTC.

This clonotype was counted only a few times. V usage is TRBV6-1 and J usage is TRBJ2-3, with TRBD2 matching 15 bases. Germline CDR1 is MNHNS and CDR2 is SASEGT. The CDR3 spans 17 residues. With 6 bases clipped from V and 2 bases from J, the junction kept 6 bases outside the gene matches. CDR3 in DNA: TGTGCCAGCAGAATAGGACTAGCGGGGGGGCTCACAGATACGCAGTATTTT. It translates to CASRIGLAGGLTDTQYF.

The chain carries TRBV24-1 and TRBJ2-2; D not resolved. This CDR3 contains 15 residues. CDR1 KGHDR and CDR2 SFDVKD come from the germline V gene. The V gene lost 4 bases and the J gene lost 4 bases, with 12 bases spanning the gap. The CDR3 DNA follows: TGTGCCACCAGTGACCCGACGGGCGGCACCGGGGAGCTGTTTTTT. Protein: CATSDPTGGTGELFF.

In its sample, this clonotype was seen many times. The chain links TRBV5-1 to TRBJ1-1; 7 bases match TRBD1. J lost 5 bases, V lost 3 bases, and 7 bases had no gene match. This CDR3 comprises 14 residues. CDR1 SGHRS and CDR2 YFSETQ come from the germline V gene. CDR3 nucleotide sequence: TGCGCCAGCAGCTCCGGGACAGAGGGGACTGAAGCTTTCTTT. Amino acids: CASSSGTEGTEAFF.

At least ten counts were recorded for this clonotype. This chain links TRBV28 with TRBJ1-1; tentatively, D is TRBD1 (6 bases). This CDR3 has 15 residues. Trimming left V 6 bases short and J 1 base short, with 15 bases between. From germline, CDR1 is MDHEN and CDR2 SYDVKM. DNA for the CDR3: TGTGCCAGCAGCCCATCAGGGGCCCAGAACACTGAAGCTTTCTTT. Translating it yields CASSPSGAQNTEAFF. The variable domain in full, completed from reference TRBV28 and TRBJ1-1, reads DVKVTQSSRYLVKRTGEKVFLECVQDMDHENMFWYRQDPGLGLRLIYFSYDVKMKEKGDIPEGYSVSREKKERFSLILESASTNQTSMYLCASSPSGAQNTEAFFGQGTRLTVV.

This clonotype has a single count. This chain joins TRBV28 and TRBJ1-2; maybe TRBD1 (6 bases). This CDR3 is 15 amino acids long. V shed 6 bases and J shed 0 bases, with 14 bases lying between them. CDR1 and CDR2 from the germline V gene are MDHEN and SYDVKM. CDR3 loop: CASRPLGTTNYGYTF. DNA of the CDR3: TGTGCCAGCAGGCCACTCGGGACAACTAACTATGGCTACACCTTC.

The table lists this clonotype with many counts. The chain employs TRBV7-2 and TRBJ2-3; 7 bases map to TRBD2. With 6 bases clipped from V and 2 bases from J, the junction kept 8 bases outside the gene matches. CDR3 length: 15 amino acids. Germline assignment: CDR1 SGHTA and CDR2 FQGNSA. The CDR3 DNA reads as TGTGCCAGCAGAATGCGGGAGACCTTCACAGATACGCAGTATTTT. It specifies CASRMRETFTDTQYF.

This clonotype was detected only a few times. The gene calls are TRBV6-2 or TRBV6-3 and TRBJ1-1; perhaps TRBD1 as D (6 bases). The CDR3 is 15 residues long. V was shortened by 7 bases and J by 1 base, with 16 bases between the two germline ends. In germline, CDR1 is MNHEY, CDR2 SVGEGT. The CDR3 region is CASNLRGARNTEAFF. The CDR3 DNA reads TGTGCCAGCAATTTAAGGGGGGCGCGGAACACTGAAGCTTTCTTT.

This clonotype was counted many times. V gene TRBV4-1 combines with J gene TRBJ1-6, with a tentative D call TRBD1 (6 bases). V lost 4 bases, J lost 8 bases, and 18 bases lay in between. Germline V gene lookup returns CDR1 MGHRA and CDR2 YSYEKL. The CDR3 runs to 16 residues. DNA for the CDR3: TGCGCCAGCAGCCGTTCCTACAGGGACTGGGATTCACCCCTCCACTTT. Protein product: CASSRSYRDWDSPLHF.

This clonotype was detected many times. This chain joins TRBV29-1 and TRBJ2-5; no firm D call. This CDR3 contains 14 residues. Germline CDR1 and CDR2: SQVTM and ANQGSEA. The germline V and J ends were trimmed by 0 bases and 2 bases, with 10 bases remaining between them. This CDR3 is CSVEDPRKQETQYF. The CDR3 region has the DNA TGCAGCGTTGAAGATCCCCGAAAGCAAGAGACCCAGTACTTC. The entire variable domain, with the rest obtained from reference TRBV29-1 and TRBJ2-5, is as follows: SAVISQKPSRDICQRGTSLTIQCQVDSQVTMMFWYRQQPGQSLTLIATANQGSEATYESGFVIDKFPISRPNLTFSTLTVSNMSPEDSSIYLCSVEDPRKQETQYFGPGTRLLVL.

This clonotype was counted a few times. The CDR3 sequence is CASSSQGGQPQHF. CDR3 bases: TGTGCCAGCAGCTCACAGGGAGGTCAGCCCCAGCATTTT. This chain uses TRBV7-2 with TRBJ1-5; D might be TRBD1 (6 bases). The CDR3 covers 13 residues. Germline V CDR1 and CDR2: SGHTA, FQGNSA. Trimming removed 4 bases at V and 6 bases at J, with 10 bases between.

This clonotype came up a few times. The V call is TRBV7-9, the J call TRBJ2-1; a possible D gene is TRBD1 (6 bases). Trimming removed 2 bases from V and 12 bases from J, with 17 bases in between. This CDR3 spans 14 amino acids. From germline, CDR1 is SEHNR and CDR2 FQNEAQ (reference sequence). This CDR3 is CASSLLGANLVQFF. The CDR3 DNA follows: TGTGCCAGCAGCTTATTGGGGGCAAATTTGGTGCAGTTCTTC. The whole variable domain, filled in from reference TRBV7-9 and TRBJ2-1, reads DTGVSQNPRHKITKRGQNVTFRCDPISEHNRLYWYRQTLGQGPEFLTYFQNEAQLEKSRLLSDRFSAERPKGSFSTLEIQRTEQGDSAMYLCASSLLGANLVQFFGPGTRLTVL.

This clonotype has a handful of counts. The genes are TRBV11-2 and TRBJ1-2; 8 bases are shared with TRBD1. In germline, CDR1 is SGHAT, CDR2 FQNNGV. This CDR3 comprises 15 residues. The ends lost 3 bases at V and 2 bases at J; junction bases unmatched: 5. CDR3 nucleotides: TGTGCCAGCAGCTTTGACAGGGGCGAAAACTATGGCTACACCTTC. Translating it yields CASSFDRGENYGYTF.

This clonotype occurred many times. The rearrangement joins TRBV6-5 to TRBJ2-7; 9 bases align to TRBD2. This CDR3 has 14 residues. The J segment lost 3 bases and the V segment lost 5 bases, leaving 5 bases of the junction unmatched. Per germline, CDR1 MNHEY and CDR2 SVGAGI. The CDR3 here is CASSPAGGVYEQYV. CDR3 nucleotides: TGTGCCAGCAGTCCCGCGGGGGGGGTCTACGAGCAGTACGTC.

This chain connects TRBV9 to TRBJ2-2; D is possibly TRBD2 (6 bases). The CDR3 extends over 13 amino acids. The germline V gene has CDR1 SGDLS and CDR2 YYNGEE. Trimming shortened V by 5 bases and J by 4 bases, and 9 bases separated the two germline ends. This CDR3 reads CASRREFTGELFF. CDR3 nucleotides: TGTGCCAGCAGACGGGAGTTCACCGGGGAGCTGTTTTTT.

The genes are TRBV2 and TRBJ1-5, with a tentative D call TRBD1 (6 bases). V was trimmed by 3 bases and J by 5 bases, leaving 17 bases between them. Germline-derived CDR1 and CDR2 are SNHLY and FYNNEI. This CDR3 has 16 residues. In DNA form, the CDR3 reads TGTGCCAGCAGTGATCCCGGACAGCGTCACCATCAGCCCCAGCATTTT. It encodes CASSDPGQRHHQPQHF.

The chain couples TRBV4-3 to TRBJ2-7, with D hard to call. This CDR3 spans 13 amino acids. Germline V CDR1 and CDR2: LGHNA, YSLEER. V lost 0 bases and J 7 bases, leaving 10 bases between the germline ends. CDR3 loop: CASSQDLQREQYV. In DNA form, the CDR3 reads TGCGCCAGCAGCCAAGACCTTCAAAGAGAGCAGTACGTC.

This clonotype was counted many times. This chain uses TRBV6-1 with TRBJ1-2; weak D call: TRBD1 (5 bases). CDR3 size: 13 residues. Per germline, CDR1 MNHNS and CDR2 SASEGT. The V end was cut by 3 bases, the J end by 4 bases, with 9 bases between. The CDR3 here is CASSDRVTYGYTF. The CDR3 DNA sequence: TGTGCCAGCAGTGACAGGGTGACCTATGGCTACACCTTC.

This clonotype was observed at least ten times. The chain carries TRBV20-1 and TRBJ2-5; D is uncertain. The length of the CDR3 is 14 residues. Germline-derived CDR1 and CDR2 are DFQATT and SNEGSKA (reference sequence). V was pared by 0 bases and J by 0 bases, with 8 bases between. The CDR3 DNA sequence: TGCAGTGCTAGAGATTGGGCAGACCAAGAGACCCAGTACTTC. Translating gives CSARDWADQETQYF.

In its sample, this clonotype was seen a few times. The chain is built from TRBV28 and TRBJ1-5, with a weak D call TRBD1 (6 bases). The germline V gene has CDR1 MDHEN and CDR2 SYDVKM. The CDR3 covers 17 residues. Trimming took 9 bases from V and 0 from J, leaving 21 bases between them. CDR3: CASRGRGGVYSNQPQHF. The CDR3 region has the DNA TGTGCCAGTAGGGGCAGAGGGGGGGTATATAGCAATCAGCCCCAGCATTTT.

The J gene is TRBJ2-1, the V gene TRBV7-8; D call uncertain. V lost 5 bases, J lost 4 bases, and 15 bases lay in between. The CDR3 is made up of 15 amino acids. Germline values: CDR1 SGHVS, CDR2 FQNEAQ. This CDR3 reads CASSRRTGGYNEQFF. The CDR3 nucleotides are TGTGCCAGCAGCCGACGGACGGGTGGATACAATGAGCAGTTCTTC.

This clonotype occurred a few times. V is TRBV6-2 or TRBV6-3 and J is TRBJ1-5; D may be TRBD1 (5 bases). CDR3 length equals 16 residues. Trimming took 2 bases from V and 0 from J, leaving 11 bases between them. Germline assignment: CDR1 MNHEY and CDR2 SVGEGT. The DNA of the CDR3 is TGTGCCAGCAGTTACCCCGACAGCCATAGCAATCAGCCCCAGCATTTT. Protein product: CASSYPDSHSNQPQHF.

This clonotype was seen a few times. V usage is TRBV18 and J usage is TRBJ1-4; D might be TRBD1 (5 bases). The CDR3 sequence is 15 residues long. Trimming took off 0 bases at V and 2 bases at J, with 7 bases between the two ends. Germline V lookup: CDR1 KGHSH, CDR2 LQKENI. The chain's CDR3 is CASSPPGATNEKLFF. The CDR3 DNA reads as TGTGCCAGCTCACCACCAGGGGCTACTAATGAAAAACTGTTTTTT.

The rearrangement joins TRBV29-1 to TRBJ2-3, with D possibly matching TRBD1 (6 bases). V gave up 5 bases and J gave up 5 bases, with 11 bases separating them. The CDR3 totals 12 residues. The germline CDR1 and CDR2 sequences are SQVTM and ANQGSEA. CDR3: CSVTGPEDTQYF. DNA for the CDR3: TGCAGCGTTACAGGGCCGGAAGATACGCAGTATTTT.

This clonotype was seen only a few times. J is TRBJ1-2 and V is TRBV4-3; TRBD1 might be the D (6 bases). V lost 0 bases, J lost 5 bases, and 16 bases lay in between. The germline V gene encodes CDR1 LGHNA and CDR2 YSLEER. The CDR3 contains 16 residues. CDR3 sequence reads: CASSQEVSWQGYGYTF. The DNA of the CDR3 is TGCGCCAGCAGCCAAGAGGTGTCGTGGCAGGGGTATGGCTACACCTTC.

This clonotype showed up many times. The chain has TRBV2 and TRBJ2-3; 9 positions agree with TRBD2. The CDR3 length is 16 residues. V gave up 5 bases and J gave up 5 bases; unmatched junction bases: 11. From germline, CDR1 is SNHLY and CDR2 FYNNEI. The CDR3 loop reads CASSTPGRGGRDTQYF. The CDR3 coding sequence is TGTGCCAGCAGTACCCCGGGGCGGGGGGGAAGAGATACGCAGTATTTT.